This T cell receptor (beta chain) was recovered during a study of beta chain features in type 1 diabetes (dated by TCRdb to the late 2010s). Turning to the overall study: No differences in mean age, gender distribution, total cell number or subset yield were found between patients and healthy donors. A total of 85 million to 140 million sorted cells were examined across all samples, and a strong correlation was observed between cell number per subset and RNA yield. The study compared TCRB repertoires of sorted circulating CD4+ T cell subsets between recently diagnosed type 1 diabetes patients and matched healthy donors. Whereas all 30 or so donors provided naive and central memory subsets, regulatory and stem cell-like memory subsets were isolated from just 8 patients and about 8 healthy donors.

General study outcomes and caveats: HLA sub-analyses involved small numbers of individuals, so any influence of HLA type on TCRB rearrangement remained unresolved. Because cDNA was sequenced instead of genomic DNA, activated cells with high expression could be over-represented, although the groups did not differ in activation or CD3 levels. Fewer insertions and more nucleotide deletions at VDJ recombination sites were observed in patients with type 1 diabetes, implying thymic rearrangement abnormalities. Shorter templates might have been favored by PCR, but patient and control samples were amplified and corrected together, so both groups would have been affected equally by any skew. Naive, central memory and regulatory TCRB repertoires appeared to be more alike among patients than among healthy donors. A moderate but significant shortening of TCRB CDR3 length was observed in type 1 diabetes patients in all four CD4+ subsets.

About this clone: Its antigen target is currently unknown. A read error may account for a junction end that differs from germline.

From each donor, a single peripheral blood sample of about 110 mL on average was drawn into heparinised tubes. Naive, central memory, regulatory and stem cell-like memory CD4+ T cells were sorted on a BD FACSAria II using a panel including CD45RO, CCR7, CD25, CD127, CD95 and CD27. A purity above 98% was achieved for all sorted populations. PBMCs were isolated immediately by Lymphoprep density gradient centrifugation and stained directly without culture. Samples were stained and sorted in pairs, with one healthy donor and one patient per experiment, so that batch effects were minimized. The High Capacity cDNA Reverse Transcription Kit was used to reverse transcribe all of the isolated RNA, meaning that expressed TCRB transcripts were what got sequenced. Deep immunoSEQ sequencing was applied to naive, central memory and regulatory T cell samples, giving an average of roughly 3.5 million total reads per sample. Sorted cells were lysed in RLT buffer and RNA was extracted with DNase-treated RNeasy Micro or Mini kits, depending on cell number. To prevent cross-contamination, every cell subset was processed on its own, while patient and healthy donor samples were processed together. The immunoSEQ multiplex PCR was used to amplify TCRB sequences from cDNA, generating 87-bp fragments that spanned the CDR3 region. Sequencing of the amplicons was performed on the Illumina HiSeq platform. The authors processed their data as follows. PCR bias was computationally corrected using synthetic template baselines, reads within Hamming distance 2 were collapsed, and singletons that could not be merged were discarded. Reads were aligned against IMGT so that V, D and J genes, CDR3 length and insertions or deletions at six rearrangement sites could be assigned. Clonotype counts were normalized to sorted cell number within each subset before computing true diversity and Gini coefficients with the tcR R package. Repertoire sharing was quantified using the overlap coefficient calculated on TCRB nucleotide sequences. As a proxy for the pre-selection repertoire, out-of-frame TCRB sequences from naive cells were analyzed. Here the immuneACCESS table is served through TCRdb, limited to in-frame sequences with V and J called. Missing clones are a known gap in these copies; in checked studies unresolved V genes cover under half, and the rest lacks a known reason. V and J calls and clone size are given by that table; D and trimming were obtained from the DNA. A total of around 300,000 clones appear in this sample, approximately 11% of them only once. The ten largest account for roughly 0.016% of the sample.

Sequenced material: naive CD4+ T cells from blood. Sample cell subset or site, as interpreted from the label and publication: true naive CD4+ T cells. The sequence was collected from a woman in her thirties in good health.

CDR3 loop: CASSLSREQDTQYF. Read as DNA, the sequence is TGTGCTAGCAGCTTAAGTCGGGAGCAAGATACGCAGTATTTT. The sequence joins TRBV7-7 to TRBJ2-3; possibly the D gene is TRBD2, per 6 matching bases. The CDR1 and CDR2 encoded by the germline V gene (reference sequence) are SSHAT and FNYEAQ. The CDR3 runs 14 amino acids, cysteine and phenylalanine included. The entry retains the CDR3 DNA only, 42 bases that are in frame from base 1.